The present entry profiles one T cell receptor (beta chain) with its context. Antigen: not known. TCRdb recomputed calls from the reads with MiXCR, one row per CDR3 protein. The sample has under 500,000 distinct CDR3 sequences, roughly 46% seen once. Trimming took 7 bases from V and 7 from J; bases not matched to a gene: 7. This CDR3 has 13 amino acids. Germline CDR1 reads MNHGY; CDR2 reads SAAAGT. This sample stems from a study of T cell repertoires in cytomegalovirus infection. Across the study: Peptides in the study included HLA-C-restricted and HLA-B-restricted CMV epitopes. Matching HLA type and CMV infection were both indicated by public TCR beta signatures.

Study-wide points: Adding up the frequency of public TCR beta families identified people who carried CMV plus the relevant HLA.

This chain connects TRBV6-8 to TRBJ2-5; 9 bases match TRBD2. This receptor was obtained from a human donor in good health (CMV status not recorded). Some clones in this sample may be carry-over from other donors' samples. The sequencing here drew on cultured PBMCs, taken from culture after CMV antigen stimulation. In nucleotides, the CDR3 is TGTGCCAGCACCGCCGCGGGGGGGGTGACCCAGTACTTC. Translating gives CASTAAGGVTQYF.